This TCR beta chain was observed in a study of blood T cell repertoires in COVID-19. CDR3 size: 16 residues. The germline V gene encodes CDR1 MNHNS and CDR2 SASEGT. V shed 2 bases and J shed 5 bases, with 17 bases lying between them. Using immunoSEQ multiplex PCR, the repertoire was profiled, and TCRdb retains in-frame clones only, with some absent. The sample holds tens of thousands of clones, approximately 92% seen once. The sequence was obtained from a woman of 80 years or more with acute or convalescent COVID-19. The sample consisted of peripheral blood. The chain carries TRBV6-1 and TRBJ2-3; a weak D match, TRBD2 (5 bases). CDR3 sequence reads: CASSEMGALVGDTQYF. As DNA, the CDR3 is TGTGCCAGCAGTGAAATGGGAGCGTTAGTTGGAGATACGCAGTATTTT.